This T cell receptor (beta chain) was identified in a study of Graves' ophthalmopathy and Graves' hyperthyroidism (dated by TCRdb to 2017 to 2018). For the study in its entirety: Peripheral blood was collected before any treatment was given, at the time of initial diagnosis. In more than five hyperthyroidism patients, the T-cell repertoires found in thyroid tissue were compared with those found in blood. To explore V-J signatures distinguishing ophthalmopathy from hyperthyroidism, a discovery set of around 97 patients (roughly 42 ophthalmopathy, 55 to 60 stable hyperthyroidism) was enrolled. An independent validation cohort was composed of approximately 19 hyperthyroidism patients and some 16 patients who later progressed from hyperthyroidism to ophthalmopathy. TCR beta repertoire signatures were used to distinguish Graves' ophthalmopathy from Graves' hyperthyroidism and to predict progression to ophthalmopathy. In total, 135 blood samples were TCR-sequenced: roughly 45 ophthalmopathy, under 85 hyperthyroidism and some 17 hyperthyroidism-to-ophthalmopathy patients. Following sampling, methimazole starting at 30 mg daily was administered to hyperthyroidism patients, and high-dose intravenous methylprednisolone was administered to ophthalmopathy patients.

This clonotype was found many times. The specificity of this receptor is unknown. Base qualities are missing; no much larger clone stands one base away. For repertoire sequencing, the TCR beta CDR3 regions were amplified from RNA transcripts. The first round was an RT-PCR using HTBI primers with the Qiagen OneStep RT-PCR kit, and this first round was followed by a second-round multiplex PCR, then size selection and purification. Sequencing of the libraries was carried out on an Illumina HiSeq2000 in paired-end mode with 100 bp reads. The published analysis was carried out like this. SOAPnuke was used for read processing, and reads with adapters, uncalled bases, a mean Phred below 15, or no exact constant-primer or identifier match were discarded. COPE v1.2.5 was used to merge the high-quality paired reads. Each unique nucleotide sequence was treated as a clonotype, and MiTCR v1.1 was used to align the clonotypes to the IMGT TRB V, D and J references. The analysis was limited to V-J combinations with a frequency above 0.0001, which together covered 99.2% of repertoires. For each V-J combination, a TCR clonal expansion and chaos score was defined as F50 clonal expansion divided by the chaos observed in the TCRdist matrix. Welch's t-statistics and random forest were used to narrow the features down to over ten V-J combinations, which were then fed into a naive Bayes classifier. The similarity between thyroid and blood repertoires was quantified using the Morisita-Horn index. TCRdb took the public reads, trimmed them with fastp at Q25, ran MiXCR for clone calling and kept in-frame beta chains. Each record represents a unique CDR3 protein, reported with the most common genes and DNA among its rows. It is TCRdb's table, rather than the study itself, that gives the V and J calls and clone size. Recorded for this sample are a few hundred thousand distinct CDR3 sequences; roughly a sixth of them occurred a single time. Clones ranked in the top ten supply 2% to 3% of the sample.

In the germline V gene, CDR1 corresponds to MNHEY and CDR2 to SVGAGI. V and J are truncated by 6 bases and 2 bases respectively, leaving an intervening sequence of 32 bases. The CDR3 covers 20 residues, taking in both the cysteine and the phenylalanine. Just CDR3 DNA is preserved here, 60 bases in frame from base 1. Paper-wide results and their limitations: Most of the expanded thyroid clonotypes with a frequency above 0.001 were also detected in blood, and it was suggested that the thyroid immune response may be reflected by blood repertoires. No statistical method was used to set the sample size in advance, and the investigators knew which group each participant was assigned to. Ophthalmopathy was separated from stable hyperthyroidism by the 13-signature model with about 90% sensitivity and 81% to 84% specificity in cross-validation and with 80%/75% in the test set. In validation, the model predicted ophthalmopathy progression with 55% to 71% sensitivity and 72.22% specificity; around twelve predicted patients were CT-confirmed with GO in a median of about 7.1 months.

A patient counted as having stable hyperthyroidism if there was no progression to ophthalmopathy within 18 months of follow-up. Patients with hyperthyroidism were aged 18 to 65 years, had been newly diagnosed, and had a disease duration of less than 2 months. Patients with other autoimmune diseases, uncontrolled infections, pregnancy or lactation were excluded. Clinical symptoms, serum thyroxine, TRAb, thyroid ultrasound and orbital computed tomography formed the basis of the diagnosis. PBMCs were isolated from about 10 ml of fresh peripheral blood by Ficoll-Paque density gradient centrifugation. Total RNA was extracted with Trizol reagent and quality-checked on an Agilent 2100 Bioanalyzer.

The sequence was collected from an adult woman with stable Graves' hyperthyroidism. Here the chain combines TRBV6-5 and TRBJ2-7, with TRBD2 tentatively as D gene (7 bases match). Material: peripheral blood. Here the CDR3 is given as CASRVTDGTFRSGGPYEQYF. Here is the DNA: TGTGCCAGCAGAGTTACTGACGGGACCTTTCGCTCCGGGGGGCCCTACGAGCAGTACTTC.